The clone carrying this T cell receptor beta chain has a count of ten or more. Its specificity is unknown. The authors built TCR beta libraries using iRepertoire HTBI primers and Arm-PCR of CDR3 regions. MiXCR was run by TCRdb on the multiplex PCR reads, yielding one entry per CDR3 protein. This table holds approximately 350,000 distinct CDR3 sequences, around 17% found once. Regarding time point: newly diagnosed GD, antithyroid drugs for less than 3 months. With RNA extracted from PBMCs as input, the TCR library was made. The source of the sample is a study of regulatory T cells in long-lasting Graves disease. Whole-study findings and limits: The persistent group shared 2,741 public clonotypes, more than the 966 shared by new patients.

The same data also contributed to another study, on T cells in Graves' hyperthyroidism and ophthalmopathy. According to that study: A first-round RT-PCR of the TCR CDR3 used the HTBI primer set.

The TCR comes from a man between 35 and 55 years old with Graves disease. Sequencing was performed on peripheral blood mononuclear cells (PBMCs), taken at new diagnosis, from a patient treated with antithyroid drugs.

CDR3 sequence: CASRRDRGSSYEQYF. As DNA, the CDR3 is TGTGCCAGCAGACGCGACAGGGGCAGCTCCTACGAGCAGTACTTC. The V call is TRBV27, the J call TRBJ2-7; TRBD1 aligns across 8 bases. This CDR3 has 15 residues. V shed 6 bases, J shed 0 bases, and the junction held 7 bases outside the gene matches. Germline lookup yields CDR1 MNHEY and CDR2 SMNVEV (reference sequence).